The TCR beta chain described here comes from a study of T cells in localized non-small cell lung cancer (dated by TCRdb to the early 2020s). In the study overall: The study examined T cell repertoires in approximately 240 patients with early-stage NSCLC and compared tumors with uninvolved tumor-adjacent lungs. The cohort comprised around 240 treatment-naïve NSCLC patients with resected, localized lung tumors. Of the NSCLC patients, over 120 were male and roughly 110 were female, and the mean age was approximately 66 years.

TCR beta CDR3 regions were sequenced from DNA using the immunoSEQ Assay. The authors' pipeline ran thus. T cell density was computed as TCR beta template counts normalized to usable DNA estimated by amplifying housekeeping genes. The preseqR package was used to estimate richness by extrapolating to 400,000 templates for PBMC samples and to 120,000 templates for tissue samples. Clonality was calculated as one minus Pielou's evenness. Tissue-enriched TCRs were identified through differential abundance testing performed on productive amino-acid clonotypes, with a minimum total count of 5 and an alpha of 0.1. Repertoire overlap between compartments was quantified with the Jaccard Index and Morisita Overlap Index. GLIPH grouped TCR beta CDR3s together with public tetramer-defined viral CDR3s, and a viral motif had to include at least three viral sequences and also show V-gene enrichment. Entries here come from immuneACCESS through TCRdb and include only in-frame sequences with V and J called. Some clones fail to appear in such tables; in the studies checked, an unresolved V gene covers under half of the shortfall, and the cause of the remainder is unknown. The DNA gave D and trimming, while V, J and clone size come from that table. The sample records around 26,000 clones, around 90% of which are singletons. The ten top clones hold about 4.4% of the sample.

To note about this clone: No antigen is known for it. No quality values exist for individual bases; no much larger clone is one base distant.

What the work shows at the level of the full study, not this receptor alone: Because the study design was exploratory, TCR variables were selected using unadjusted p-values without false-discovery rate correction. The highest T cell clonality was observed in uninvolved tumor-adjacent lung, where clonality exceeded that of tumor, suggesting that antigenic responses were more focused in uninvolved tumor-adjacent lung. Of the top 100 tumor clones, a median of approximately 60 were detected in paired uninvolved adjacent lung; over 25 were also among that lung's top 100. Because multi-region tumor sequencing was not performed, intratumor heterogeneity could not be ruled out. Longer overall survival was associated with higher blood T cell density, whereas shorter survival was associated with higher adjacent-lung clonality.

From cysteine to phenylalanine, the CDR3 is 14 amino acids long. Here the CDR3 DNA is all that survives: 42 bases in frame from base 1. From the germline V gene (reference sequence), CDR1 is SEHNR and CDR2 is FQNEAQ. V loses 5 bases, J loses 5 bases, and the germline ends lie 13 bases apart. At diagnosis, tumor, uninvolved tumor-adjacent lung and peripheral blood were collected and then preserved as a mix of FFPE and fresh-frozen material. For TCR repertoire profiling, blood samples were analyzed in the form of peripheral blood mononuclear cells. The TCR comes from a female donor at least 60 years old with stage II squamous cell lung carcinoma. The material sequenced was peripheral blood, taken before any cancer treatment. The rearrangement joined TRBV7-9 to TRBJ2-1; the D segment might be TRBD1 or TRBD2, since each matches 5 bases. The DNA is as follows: TGTGCCAGCAGCCTCGCCGGGACCAACAATGAGCAGTTCTTC. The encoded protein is CASSLAGTNNEQFF.